The T cell receptor (beta chain) under discussion was sequenced for a study of beta chain features in type 1 diabetes. On the study more broadly: The samples had around 100 million sorted cells examined in all. General observations from the study: Type 1 diabetes patients had fewer VDJ junction insertions and more deletions. In comparison with healthy donors, patients had naive, central memory and Treg TCRB repertoires that appeared more similar. Type 1 diabetes patients had moderately but significantly shorter TCRB CDR3s in all four CD4+ subsets. In cDNA sequencing, cells with high TCR expression could be over-represented.

The CDR3 consists of 15 residues. Trimming stripped 6 bases from V and 7 bases from J, with 19 bases between. CDR1 and CDR2 (germline): MNHNY, SVGAGI (reference sequence). The authors reverse transcribed all of the isolated RNA, so sequencing captured expressed TCRB transcripts. The assay was immunoSEQ multiplex PCR, and TCRdb's table has in-frame clones only and misses some. In the table there are 200,000 to 300,000 clones, about 15% of which are singletons. The sample holds a few counts of this clone. The antigen is unknown. This chain uses TRBV6-6 with TRBJ2-1, with D possibly being TRBD2 (6 bases). The sequenced sample consisted of naive CD4+ T cells from blood. This sequence originates from a man aged 30 to 39 with type 1 diabetes. DNA of the CDR3: TGTGCCAGCAGCCCTAGACTAGTTTCGGGGAATGAGCAGTTCTTC. It codes for CASSPRLVSGNEQFF.